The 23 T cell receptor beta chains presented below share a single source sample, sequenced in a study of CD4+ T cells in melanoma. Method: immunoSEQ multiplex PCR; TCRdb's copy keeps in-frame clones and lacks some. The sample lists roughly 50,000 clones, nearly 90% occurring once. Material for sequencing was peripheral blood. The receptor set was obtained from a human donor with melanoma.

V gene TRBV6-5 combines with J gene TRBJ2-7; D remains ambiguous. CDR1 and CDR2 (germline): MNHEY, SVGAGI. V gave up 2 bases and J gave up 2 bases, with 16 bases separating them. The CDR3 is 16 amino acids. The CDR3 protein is CASSYTLATGAYEQYF. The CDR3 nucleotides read TGTGCCAGCAGTTACACTTTGGCCACCGGAGCCTACGAGCAGTACTTC.

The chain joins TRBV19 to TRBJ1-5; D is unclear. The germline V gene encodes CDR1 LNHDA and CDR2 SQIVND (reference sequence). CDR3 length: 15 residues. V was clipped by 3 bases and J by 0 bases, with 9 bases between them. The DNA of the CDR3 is TGTGCCAGTAGTATCAGAGAGTATAGCAATCAGCCCCAGCATTTT. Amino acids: CASSIREYSNQPQHF.

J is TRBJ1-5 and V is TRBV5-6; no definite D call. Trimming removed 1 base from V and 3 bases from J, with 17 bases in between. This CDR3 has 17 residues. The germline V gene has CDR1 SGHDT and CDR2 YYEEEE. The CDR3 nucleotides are TGTGCCAGCAGCTTGTTTCTGGGAGGAGTGGACAATCAGCCCCAGCATTTT. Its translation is CASSLFLGGVDNQPQHF.

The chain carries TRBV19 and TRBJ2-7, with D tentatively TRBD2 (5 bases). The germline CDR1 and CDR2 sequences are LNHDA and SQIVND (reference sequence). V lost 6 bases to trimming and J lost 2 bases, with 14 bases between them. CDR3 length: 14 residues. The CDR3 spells CASSKRGSAYEQYF. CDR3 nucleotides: TGTGCCAGTAGCAAACGGGGATCCGCCTACGAGCAGTACTTC.

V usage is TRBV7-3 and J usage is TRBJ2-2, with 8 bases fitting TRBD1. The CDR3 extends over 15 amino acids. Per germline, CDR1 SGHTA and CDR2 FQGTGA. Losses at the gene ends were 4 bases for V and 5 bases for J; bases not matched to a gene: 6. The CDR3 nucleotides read TGTGCCAGCAGCTCCCGGACAGGGTGGACCGGGGAGCTGTTTTTT. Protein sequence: CASSSRTGWTGELFF.

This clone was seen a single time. For the CDR3, the DNA is TGCGCCAGCAGCTTTAGGGGGAGCTTGATCCAAGAGACCCAGTACTTC. This codes for CASSFRGSLIQETQYF. The V gene is TRBV5-1, the J gene TRBJ2-5; the D gene is possibly TRBD1 (6 bases). CDR1 and CDR2 (germline): SGHRS, YFSETQ. V was cut by 2 bases and J by 1 base, with 15 bases left in between. This CDR3 has 16 residues.

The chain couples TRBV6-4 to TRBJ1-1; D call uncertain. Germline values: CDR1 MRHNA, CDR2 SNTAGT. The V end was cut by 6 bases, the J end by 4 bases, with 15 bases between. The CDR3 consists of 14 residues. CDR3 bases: TGTGCCAGCAGGGGCGGGTCCGGGAGCACTGAAGCTTTCTTT. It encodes CASRGGSGSTEAFF.

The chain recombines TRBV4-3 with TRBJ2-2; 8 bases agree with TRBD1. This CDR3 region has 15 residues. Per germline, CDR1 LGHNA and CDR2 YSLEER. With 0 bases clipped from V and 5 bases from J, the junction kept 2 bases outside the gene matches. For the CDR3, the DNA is TGCGCCAGCAGCCAAGATCGGACAGGGACCGGGGAGCTGTTTTTT. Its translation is CASSQDRTGTGELFF.

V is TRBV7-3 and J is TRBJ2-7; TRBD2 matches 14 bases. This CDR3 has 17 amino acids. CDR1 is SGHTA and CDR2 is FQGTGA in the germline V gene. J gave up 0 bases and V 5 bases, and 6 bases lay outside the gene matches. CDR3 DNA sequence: TGTGCCAGCAGCCCTTGGACTAGCGGGGGGTCCTCCTACGAGCAGTACTTC. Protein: CASSPWTSGGSSYEQYF.

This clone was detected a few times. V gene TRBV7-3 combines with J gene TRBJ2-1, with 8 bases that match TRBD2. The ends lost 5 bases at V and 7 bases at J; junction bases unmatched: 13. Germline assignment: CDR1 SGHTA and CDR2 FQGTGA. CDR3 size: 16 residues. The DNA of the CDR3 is TGTGCCAGCAGCGCAAACCCCCGGGGGGGCCTGAATGAGCAGTTCTTC. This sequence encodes CASSANPRGGLNEQFF. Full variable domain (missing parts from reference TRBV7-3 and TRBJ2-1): GAGVSQTPSNKVTEKGKYVELRCDPISGHTALYWYRQSLGQGPEFLIYFQGTGAADDSGLPNDRFFAVRPEGSVSTLKIQRTERGDSAVYLCASSANPRGGLNEQFFGPGTRLTVL.

CDR3 residues: CASSAPGHPSYEQYF. For the CDR3, the DNA is TGTGCCAGCAGCGCCCCGGGACACCCCTCCTACGAGCAGTACTTC. The genes are TRBV7-9 and TRBJ2-7, with D possibly TRBD1 on 6 matching bases. This CDR3 is 15 amino acids long. In germline, CDR1 is SEHNR, CDR2 FQNEAQ (reference sequence). Trimming cost V 5 bases and J 0 bases, with 14 bases left between them. The full variable domain, rest sourced from reference TRBV7-9 and TRBJ2-7, is DTGVSQNPRHKITKRGQNVTFRCDPISEHNRLYWYRQTLGQGPEFLTYFQNEAQLEKSRLLSDRFSAERPKGSFSTLEIQRTEQGDSAMYLCASSAPGHPSYEQYFGPGTRLTVT.

The CDR3 DNA reads as TGTGCCAGCATCCAAGCAGCCAACTCTGGAAACACCATATATTTT. It translates to CASIQAANSGNTIYF. V and J are TRBV28 and TRBJ1-3; D remains unclear. There are 15 residues in the CDR3. V gave up 7 bases and J gave up 0 bases, with 13 bases separating them. Looked up from germline, CDR1 is MDHEN and CDR2 is SYDVKM.

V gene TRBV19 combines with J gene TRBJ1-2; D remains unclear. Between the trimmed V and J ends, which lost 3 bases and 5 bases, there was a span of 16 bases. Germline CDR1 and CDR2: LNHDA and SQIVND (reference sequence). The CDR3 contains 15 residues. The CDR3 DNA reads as TGTGCCAGTAGTATTAATCCCGGGTCCGGTTATGGCTACACCTTC. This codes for CASSINPGSGYGYTF.

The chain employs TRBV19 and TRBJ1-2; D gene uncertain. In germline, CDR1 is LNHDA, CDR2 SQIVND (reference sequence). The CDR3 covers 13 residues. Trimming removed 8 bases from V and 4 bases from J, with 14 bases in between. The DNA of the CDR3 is TGTGCCAGTTCTACAAGGAGGCTCTATGGCTACACCTTC. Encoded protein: CASSTRRLYGYTF. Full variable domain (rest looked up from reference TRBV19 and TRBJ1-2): DGGITQSPKYLFRKEGQNVTLSCEQNLNHDAMYWYRQDPGQGLRLIYYSQIVNDFQKGDIAEGYSVSREKKESFPLTVTSAQKNPTAFYLCASSTRRLYGYTFGSGTRLTVV.

This CDR3 reads CASSLVSGQPNYGYTF. CDR3 DNA: TGTGCCAGCAGCTTAGTGTCCGGGCAGCCAAACTATGGCTACACCTTC. The chain recombines TRBV7-8 with TRBJ1-2; unclear D gene. Germline loops: CDR1 SGHVS, CDR2 FQNEAQ. CDR3 length: 16 amino acids. V dropped 1 base and J dropped 2 bases, with 14 bases sitting between them.

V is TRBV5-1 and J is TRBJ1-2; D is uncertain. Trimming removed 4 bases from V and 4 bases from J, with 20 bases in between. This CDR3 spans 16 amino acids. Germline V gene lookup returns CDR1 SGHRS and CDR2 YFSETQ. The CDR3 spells CASSMTPGRQAYGYTF. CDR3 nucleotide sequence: TGCGCCAGCAGCATGACCCCCGGGAGGCAAGCCTATGGCTACACCTTC. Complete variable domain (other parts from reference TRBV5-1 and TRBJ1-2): KAGVTQTPRYLIKTRGQQVTLSCSPISGHRSVSWYQQTPGQGLQFLFEYFSETQRNKGNFPGRFSGRQFSNSRSEMNVSTLELGDSALYLCASSMTPGRQAYGYTFGSGTRLTVV.

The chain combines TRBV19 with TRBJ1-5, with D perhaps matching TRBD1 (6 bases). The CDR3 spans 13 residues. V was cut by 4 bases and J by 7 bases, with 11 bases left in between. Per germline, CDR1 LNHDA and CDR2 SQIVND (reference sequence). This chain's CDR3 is CASSTQGKQPQHF. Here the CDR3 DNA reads TGTGCCAGTAGTACCCAGGGGAAGCAGCCCCAGCATTTT.

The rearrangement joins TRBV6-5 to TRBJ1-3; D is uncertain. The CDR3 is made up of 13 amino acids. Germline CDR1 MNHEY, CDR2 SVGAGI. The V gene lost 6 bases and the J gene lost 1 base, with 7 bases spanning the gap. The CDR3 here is CASREASGNTIYF. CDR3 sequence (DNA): TGTGCCAGCAGGGAGGCATCTGGAAACACCATATATTTT.

The DNA of the CDR3 is TGTGCCAGCAGCGTGACGGAGGAGCCCTACGAGCAGTACTTC. It translates to CASSVTEEPYEQYF. This chain connects TRBV13 to TRBJ2-5; a possible D gene is TRBD2 (5 bases). The J call is uncertain, as TRBJ2-7 better fits the DNA end. This CDR3 has 14 residues. Germline loops: CDR1 PRHDT, CDR2 FYEKMQ (reference sequence).

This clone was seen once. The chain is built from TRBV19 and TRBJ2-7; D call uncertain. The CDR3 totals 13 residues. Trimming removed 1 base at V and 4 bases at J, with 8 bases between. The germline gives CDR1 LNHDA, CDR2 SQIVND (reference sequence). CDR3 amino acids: CASSIAGEYEQYF. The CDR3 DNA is TGTGCCAGTAGTATAGCCGGAGAGTACGAGCAGTACTTC. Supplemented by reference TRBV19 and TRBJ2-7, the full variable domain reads DGGITQSPKYLFRKEGQNVTLSCEQNLNHDAMYWYRQDPGQGLRLIYYSQIVNDFQKGDIAEGYSVSREKKESFPLTVTSAQKNPTAFYLCASSIAGEYEQYFGPGTRLTVT.

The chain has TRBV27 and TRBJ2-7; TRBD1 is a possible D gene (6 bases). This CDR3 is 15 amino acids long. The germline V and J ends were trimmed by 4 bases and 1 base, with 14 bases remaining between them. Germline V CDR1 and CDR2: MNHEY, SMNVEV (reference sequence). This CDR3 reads CASSSGTLISYEQYF. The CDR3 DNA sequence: TGTGCCAGCAGTTCCGGGACACTTATTTCCTACGAGCAGTACTTC.

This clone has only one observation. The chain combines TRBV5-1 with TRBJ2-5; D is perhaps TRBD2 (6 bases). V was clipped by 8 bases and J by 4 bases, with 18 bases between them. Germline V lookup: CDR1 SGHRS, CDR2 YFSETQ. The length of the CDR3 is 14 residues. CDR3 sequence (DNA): TGCGCCAGTAGTGTGGGGGGAAGGGGAGAGACCCAGTACTTC. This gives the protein CASSVGGRGETQYF.

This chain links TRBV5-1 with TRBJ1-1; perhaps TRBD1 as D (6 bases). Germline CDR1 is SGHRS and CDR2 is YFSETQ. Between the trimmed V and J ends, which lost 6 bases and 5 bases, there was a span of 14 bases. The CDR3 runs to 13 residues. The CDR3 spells CASTRQGGTEAFF. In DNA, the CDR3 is TGCGCCAGCACCAGACAAGGGGGGACTGAAGCTTTCTTT.